The 21 T cell receptor beta chains reported below all come from one sample, sequenced in a study of beta chain features in type 1 diabetes. Findings and limits, study-wide: There was a moderate but significant shortening of TCRB CDR3s in all four CD4+ subsets of Type 1 diabetes patients.

These TCRs are of unknown antigen specificity. Sequencing targeted expressed TCRB transcripts, as all isolated RNA had been reverse transcribed. The table came from immunoSEQ multiplex PCR; TCRdb's copy has only in-frame clones and leaves some out. The sample shows approximately 170,000 clones, 7% to 9% of them seen only once. The sample comprised central memory CD4+ T cells from blood. The origin of the receptors is a man between 18 and 35 years old with type 1 diabetes.

The chain recombines TRBV29-1 with TRBJ2-7; TRBD2 agrees at 11 bases. The CDR3 runs to 17 residues. CDR1 and CDR2 from the germline V gene are SQVTM and ANQGSEA. V was clipped by 4 bases and J by 3 bases; unmatched bases: 14. CDR3 protein: CSVVASGRNSSIYEQYF. In nucleotides, the CDR3 is TGCAGCGTTGTGGCTAGCGGGAGGAACAGTAGTATCTACGAGCAGTACTTC.

This clone was observed a handful of times. The J gene is TRBJ2-7, the V gene TRBV28; 7 nucleotides match TRBD2. The ends lost 6 bases at V and 4 bases at J; junction bases unmatched: 15. Germline CDR1 MDHEN, CDR2 SYDVKM. CDR3 length equals 16 residues. The DNA of the CDR3 is TGTGCCAGCAGATATCAAACGGGGGGAGGGGAGTACGAGCAGTACTTC. Protein: CASRYQTGGGEYEQYF.

This clone was seen only a few times. This chain links TRBV6-1 with TRBJ1-5; 7 bases are shared with TRBD1. The V gene's germline CDR1 is MNHNS and CDR2 SASEGT. Trimming removed 6 bases from V and 2 bases from J; junction bases left unmatched: 4. The CDR3 sequence is 14 residues long. DNA of the CDR3: TGTGCCAGCAGGGGGACAGATGGCAATCAGCCCCAGCATTTT. It codes for CASRGTDGNQPQHF.

The chain couples TRBV5-4 to TRBJ1-2; TRBD1 might be the D (6 bases). The germline CDR1 and CDR2 sequences are SGHNT and YYREEE (reference sequence). This CDR3 has 14 residues. The V gene lost 3 bases and the J gene lost 8 bases, with 17 bases spanning the gap. The CDR3 spells CASSSQGLVGGYTF. The CDR3 DNA follows: TGTGCCAGCAGCTCGCAGGGGTTAGTGGGAGGCTACACCTTC.

The sample holds a few counts of this clone. V and J are TRBV28 and TRBJ2-2; D is possibly TRBD2 (6 bases). The CDR3 spans 14 residues. Germline V gene data show CDR1 as MDHEN and CDR2 as SYDVKM. V was cut by 7 bases and J by 5 bases, with 14 bases left in between. CDR3 residues: CASTPHGGTGELFF. DNA of the CDR3: TGTGCCAGCACCCCTCACGGGGGTACCGGGGAGCTGTTTTTT.

The sample holds many counts of this clone. This chain links TRBV15 with TRBJ2-1; D is unresolved. V was shortened by 9 bases and J by 4 bases, with 13 bases between the two germline ends. Per the germline V gene, CDR1 is LNHNV and CDR2 is YYDKDF (reference sequence). This CDR3 is 13 amino acids long. Here the CDR3 DNA reads TGTGCCACTTGGAACAGCCAGTACAATGAGCAGTTCTTC. It encodes CATWNSQYNEQFF.

Only a few counts were recorded for this clone. The chain links TRBV9 to TRBJ2-7, with 7 bases lining up with TRBD2. V was clipped by 0 bases and J by 0 bases; unmatched bases: 3. The CDR3 length is 15 residues. In germline, CDR1 is SGDLS, CDR2 YYNGEE. CDR3 DNA: TGTGCCAGCAGCGTAGGGGCTAGCGGCTCCTACGAGCAGTACTTC. Its protein is CASSVGASGSYEQYF. The full variable domain, completed using reference TRBV9 and TRBJ2-7, is DSGVTQTPKHLITATGQRVTLRCSPRSGDLSVYWYQQSLDQGLQFLIQYYNGEERAKGNILERFSAQQFPDLHSELNLSSLELGDSALYFCASSVGASGSYEQYFGPGTRLTVT.

This clone was seen a few times. V gene TRBV7-2 combines with J gene TRBJ2-2, with 9 bases fitting TRBD1. CDR1 and CDR2 from the germline V gene are SGHTA and FQGNSA. CDR3 length: 14 amino acids. The ends lost 5 bases at V and 6 bases at J; junction bases unmatched: 4. The CDR3 DNA sequence: TGTGCCAGCAGCCGCCGACAGGGGGCCGGGGAGCTGTTTTTT. As protein: CASSRRQGAGELFF. Using reference TRBV7-2 and TRBJ2-2 for the parts outside the CDR3, the full variable domain is GAGVSQSPSNKVTEKGKDVELRCDPISGHTALYWYRQSLGQGLEFLIYFQGNSAPDKSGLPSDRFSAERTGGSVSTLTIQRTQQEDSAVYLCASSRRQGAGELFFGEGSRLTVL.

The chain combines TRBV27 with TRBJ2-7; tentatively, D is TRBD2 (6 bases). V dropped 2 bases and J dropped 7 bases, with 15 bases sitting between them. The CDR3 totals 14 residues. Per germline, CDR1 MNHEY and CDR2 SMNVEV (reference sequence). CDR3 sequence: CASSLQADRGEQYF. The CDR3 region has the DNA TGTGCCAGCAGTTTACAGGCTGACCGGGGGGAGCAGTACTTC.

The V call is TRBV15, the J call TRBJ2-5; no reliable D call. V lost 1 base to trimming and J lost 1 base, with 7 bases between them. Looked up from germline, CDR1 is LNHNV and CDR2 is YYDKDF (reference sequence). The length of the CDR3 is 14 residues. The CDR3 DNA is TGTGCCACCAGCAGAGGTAACAGCCAAGAGACCCAGTACTTC. This translates into CATSRGNSQETQYF.

The chain recombines TRBV7-2 with TRBJ1-2, with TRBD1 as a possible D gene (6 bases). The V gene lost 6 bases and the J gene lost 8 bases, with 16 bases spanning the gap. The CDR3 totals 13 residues. Per germline, CDR1 SGHTA and CDR2 FQGNSA. This chain's CDR3 is CASRSVNQGGYTF. Here the CDR3 DNA reads TGTGCCAGCAGGTCCGTCAACCAGGGGGGCTACACCTTC. Variable domain in full (rest from reference TRBV7-2 and TRBJ1-2): GAGVSQSPSNKVTEKGKDVELRCDPISGHTALYWYRQSLGQGLEFLIYFQGNSAPDKSGLPSDRFSAERTGGSVSTLTIQRTQQEDSAVYLCASRSVNQGGYTFGSGTRLTVV.

The V and J genes are TRBV5-4 and TRBJ1-6; TRBD1 aligns across 10 bases. V trimming: 3 bases; J trimming: 9 bases; junction bases outside the gene matches: 12. The germline gives CDR1 SGHNT, CDR2 YYREEE (reference sequence). This CDR3 region has 17 residues. This CDR3 reads CASSSSSTGGLGSPLHF. DNA for the CDR3: TGTGCCAGCAGCTCCAGCTCGACAGGGGGCTTGGGTTCACCCCTCCACTTT.

V usage is TRBV4-2 and J usage is TRBJ2-7; TRBD2 matches at 9 bases. Trimming removed 0 bases from V and 7 bases from J; junction bases left unmatched: 7. The CDR3 loop spans 15 amino acids. The germline gives CDR1 LGHNA, CDR2 YNFKEQ. The CDR3 protein is CASSQDIGLAGEQYF. DNA for the CDR3: TGTGCCAGCAGCCAAGATATAGGTCTAGCGGGAGAGCAGTACTTC.

The rearrangement links TRBV29-1 to TRBJ2-5; 7 bases are shared with TRBD1. This CDR3 has 14 amino acids. With 6 bases clipped from V and 2 bases from J, the junction kept 9 bases outside the gene matches. Germline V gene lookup returns CDR1 SQVTM and CDR2 ANQGSEA. Here the CDR3 reads CSVGYHRGQETQYF. The CDR3 DNA follows: TGCAGCGTCGGCTATCACAGGGGACAAGAGACCCAGTACTTC.

CDR3 loop: CAISPGAGYNSPLHF. As DNA, the CDR3 is TGTGCCATCAGTCCAGGGGCTGGGTATAATTCACCCCTCCACTTT. V and J are TRBV10-3 and TRBJ1-6; maybe TRBD1 (6 bases). Trimming removed 5 bases at V and 4 bases at J, with 12 bases between. The CDR3 is made up of 15 amino acids. Germline CDR1 and CDR2: ENHRY and SYGVKD.

This clone was detected only a few times. The CDR3 DNA is TGTGCCAGCAGACAGACAGGGGGCGCCGAAGGAGGCTACACCTTC. Translating it yields CASRQTGGAEGGYTF. The gene calls are TRBV6-5 and TRBJ1-2; 10 nucleotides agree with TRBD1. This CDR3 is 15 amino acids long. V was pared by 6 bases and J by 8 bases, with 12 bases of the junction left unmatched. Germline CDR1 MNHEY, CDR2 SVGAGI.

The chain links TRBV5-1 to TRBJ2-5; TRBD1 agrees at 7 bases. The CDR3 runs 14 residues. V was pared by 1 base and J by 2 bases, with 2 bases of the junction left unmatched. Per the germline V gene, CDR1 is SGHRS and CDR2 is YFSETQ. The CDR3 here is CASSLRGLQETQYF. CDR3 nucleotides: TGCGCCAGCAGCTTGAGGGGGCTGCAAGAGACCCAGTACTTC.

V gene TRBV5-6 combines with J gene TRBJ2-3; 7 nucleotides match TRBD2. The trim removed 0 bases at V and 0 bases at J, leaving 4 bases unmatched. Germline-derived CDR1 and CDR2 are SGHDT and YYEEEE. The CDR3 sequence is 16 residues long. CDR3 sequence: CASSLAQRGSTDTQYF. As DNA, the CDR3 is TGTGCCAGCAGCTTGGCGCAGCGGGGAAGCACAGATACGCAGTATTTT.

This clone was found a few times. The chain has TRBV18 and TRBJ2-7; 9 nucleotides agree with TRBD1. This CDR3 has 14 residues. CDR1 KGHSH and CDR2 LQKENI come from the germline V gene. V lost 4 bases, J lost 6 bases, and 7 bases stayed unmatched. In DNA, the CDR3 is TGTGCCAGCTCACTTGAACAGGGGGCGTCCGAGCAGTACTTC. Its protein is CASSLEQGASEQYF.

J is TRBJ2-3 and V is TRBV4-2; 12 positions agree with TRBD2. CDR1 and CDR2 (germline): LGHNA, YNFKEQ. J gave up 4 bases and V 3 bases, and 8 bases lay outside the gene matches. The CDR3 consists of 17 residues. CDR3 bases: TGTGCCAGCAGCCACGTCCTAGCGGGAGGGCCATCAGATACGCAGTATTTT. The encoded protein is CASSHVLAGGPSDTQYF.

This clone appeared a few times. The rearrangement uses TRBV15 and TRBJ2-7, with 7 bases identical to TRBD1. The V gene's germline CDR1 is LNHNV and CDR2 YYDKDF (reference sequence). The CDR3 consists of 14 residues. Trimming at V came to 4 bases and at J to 0 bases, leaving 3 bases not matched to a gene. For the CDR3, the DNA is TGTGCCACCAGCACACGGGACAGCTCCTACGAGCAGTACTTC. As protein: CATSTRDSSYEQYF.